This T cell receptor beta chain was recovered during a study of blood T cell repertoires in COVID-19. Study-wide context: Italy, Spain and the United States were the sources of the convalescent and acute COVID-19 samples. PBMCs, B-cell-depleted T cells, or T cells were the source of the cDNA or gDNA that made up the material.

Trimming cost V 6 bases and J 3 bases, with 6 bases left between them. Germline V gene lookup returns CDR1 DFQATT and CDR2 SNEGSKA (reference sequence). The CDR3 spans 11 residues. Original methodology: Reference gene primer amplification gave nucleated cell count estimates. The protocol was immunoSEQ multiplex PCR, while the TCRdb copy is restricted to in-frame clones and leaves out a portion. From that table come the V and J calls and clone size; the DNA was used to work out D and trimming. The table includes under 150,000 clones, 80% to 90% detected once. A single count supports this clone. This chain connects TRBV20-1 to TRBJ2-1, with a possible D match to TRBD1 (5 bases). Sequencing was performed on peripheral blood. The source of this sequence is a man between 50 and 59 years old with active COVID-19. In DNA form, the CDR3 reads TGCAGTGCCCAGGGCTACAATGAGCAGTTCTTC. Its translation is CSAQGYNEQFF.